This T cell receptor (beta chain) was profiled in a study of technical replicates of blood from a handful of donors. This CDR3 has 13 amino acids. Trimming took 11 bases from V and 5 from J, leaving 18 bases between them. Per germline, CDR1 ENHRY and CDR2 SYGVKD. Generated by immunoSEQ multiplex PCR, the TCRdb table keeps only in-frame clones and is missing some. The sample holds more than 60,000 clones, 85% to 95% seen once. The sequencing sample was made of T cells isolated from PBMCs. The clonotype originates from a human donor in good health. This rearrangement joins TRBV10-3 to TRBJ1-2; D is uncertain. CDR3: CAFSQSDSYGYTF. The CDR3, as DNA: TGTGCCTTCTCCCAGTCCGACTCGTATGGCTACACCTTC.